This entry lists 17 T cell receptor beta chains sequenced from one sample in a study of human CD8 memory T cell subsets (dated by TCRdb to between 2020 and 2021). The reads were generated on a NextSeq 550. A Human TCR Profiling Kit was used to prepare UMI-labeled 5' RACE TCRbeta libraries. TCRdb reprocessed the public reads and reports one entry per CDR3 protein sequence, without DNA. The table for this sample records around 19,000 distinct CDR3 sequences. The ten top clones hold about 5.6% of the sample. The sequenced sample consisted of CD8+ stem-like memory T cells (TSCM and TCM) sorted from PBMCs. Explained via the paper, the cell subset or site label denotes: stem-like memory CD8 T cells (TSTEM), CCR7+ PD-1- TIGIT-. These receptors came from a human donor in good health.

The V call is TRBV6-6, the J call TRBJ2-1; lacking DNA, the TRBD2 call made by TCRdb goes unchecked. The CDR3 is 16 residues long. Germline CDR1 and CDR2: MNHNY and SVGAGI (reference sequence). The CDR3 loop reads CASSYKAGGLYNEQFF.

V usage is TRBV27 and J usage is TRBJ2-5; TCRdb outputs TRBD1, but without DNA this stays unchecked. This CDR3 has 14 amino acids. Looked up from germline, CDR1 is MNHEY and CDR2 is SMNVEV (reference sequence). CDR3 in amino acids: CASSLQGFQETQYF.

This chain joins TRBV30 and TRBJ2-1. CDR1 and CDR2 from the germline V gene are GTSNPN and SVGIG (reference sequence). The CDR3 sequence is 13 residues long. CDR3 loop: CAWSVRFYNEQFF.

The rearrangement links TRBV4-1 to TRBJ1-1; absent DNA, TCRdb's TRBD1 call cannot be checked. The CDR3 consists of 16 residues. Germline-derived CDR1 and CDR2 are MGHRA and YSYEKL. CDR3 in amino acids: CASSQEGARVNTEAFF.

The V call is TRBV11-2, the J call TRBJ2-3; the TCRdb call, TRBD1, lacks DNA for checking. CDR1 SGHAT and CDR2 FQNNGV come from the germline V gene. CDR3 length: 14 residues. The CDR3: CASSLHDRADTQYF.

The chain employs TRBV11-1 and TRBJ1-3; as DNA is missing, the TRBD1 call by TCRdb cannot be tested. The CDR3 is made up of 14 amino acids. Looked up from germline, CDR1 is SGHAT and CDR2 is FQDESV (reference sequence). CDR3 protein: CASSLWGPGNTIYF.

This rearrangement joins TRBV20-1 to TRBJ2-3; TCRdb lists TRBD1, though no DNA is available to test this call. This CDR3 is 20 amino acids long. From germline, CDR1 is DFQATT and CDR2 SNEGSKA (reference sequence). The CDR3 spells CSARDLELAGAPRLTDTQYF.

The chain links TRBV3-1 to TRBJ2-5; the D gene TCRdb calls, TRBD2, cannot be checked with no DNA. The germline V gene encodes CDR1 LGHDT and CDR2 YNNKEL (reference sequence). This CDR3 region has 17 residues. The CDR3: CASSQGTSGGVGETQYF.

The chain carries TRBV2 and TRBJ2-1; as DNA is missing, the TRBD2 call by TCRdb cannot be tested. The germline V gene encodes CDR1 SNHLY and CDR2 FYNNEI. CDR3 size: 16 residues. CDR3 sequence reads: CASSEGQRGDYNEQFF.

The chain is built from TRBV12-3 or TRBV12-4 and TRBJ2-7; the D call of TRBD2 rests on TCRdb alone, since no DNA is present to check it. This CDR3 contains 12 residues. CDR3 loop: CASSYGGGEQYF.

The gene calls are TRBV5-8 and TRBJ2-3. This CDR3 contains 15 residues. The germline gives CDR1 SGHTS, CDR2 YDEGEE. The CDR3 protein is CASSLGRLDTDTQYF.

The rearrangement links TRBV3-1 to TRBJ2-1. This CDR3 is built from 14 residues. CDR1 and CDR2 (germline): LGHDT, YNNKEL (reference sequence). CDR3 sequence reads: CASSPGITIWEQFF.

The chain recombines TRBV5-1 with TRBJ2-2; TCRdb calls TRBD2, which cannot be checked without DNA. Per germline, CDR1 SGHRS and CDR2 YFSETQ. This CDR3 spans 15 amino acids. The CDR3 sequence: CASSLTSGDTGELFF.

Its frequency marks this clonotype as medium-sized. The chain carries TRBV4-1 and TRBJ1-2; as DNA is missing, the TRBD1 call by TCRdb cannot be tested. CDR3 length: 13 residues. The germline gives CDR1 MGHRA, CDR2 YSYEKL. The CDR3 sequence is CASSLQGNDGYTF.

This clonotype is labeled medium-sized based on frequency. The chain carries TRBV7-9 and TRBJ2-4; TCRdb calls TRBD2, which cannot be checked without DNA. This CDR3 contains 14 residues. In germline, CDR1 is SEHNR, CDR2 FQNEAQ (reference sequence). The CDR3 reads CASSLEAGGNIQYF.

The V call is TRBV7-2, the J call TRBJ2-1; the D gene TCRdb calls, TRBD1, cannot be checked with no DNA. The CDR3 runs 14 residues. CDR1 is SGHTA and CDR2 is FQGNSA in the germline V gene. CDR3 in amino acids: CASNGRMFHNEQFF.

The V call is TRBV19, the J call TRBJ2-2; TCRdb's assignment of TRBD1 cannot be checked, as there is no DNA. Germline CDR1 reads LNHDA; CDR2 reads SQIVND (reference sequence). CDR3 size: 13 residues. The CDR3 spells CASSTRGPGELFF.